This is a list of T cell receptor beta chains from one sample in a study of T cell responses to AZD1222 COVID-19 vaccine. Generated by immunoSEQ multiplex PCR, the TCRdb table keeps only in-frame clones and is missing some. The sample lists roughly 100,000 clones; roughly nine tenths were seen once. The sequenced sample was peripheral blood, obtained on day 0 of AZD1222 vaccination. These receptors were obtained from an adult in good health. Each CDR3 is given without its conserved first and last residue. Some rows have no size entry. The others give once, few or many, or a class for an expanded clone.

J gene,V gene,clone size,CDR3 length,CDR3 protein
TRBJ2-5,TRBV11-2,-,11,ASSFSRRETQY
TRBJ1-2,TRBV6-5,-,14,ASSYSFGQRRHGYT
TRBJ2-7,TRBV18,-,12,ASSPGQDSYEQY
TRBJ2-3,TRBV5-1,-,14,ASSLVARGTTDTQY
TRBJ1-2,TRBV11-2,once,13,ASSSPRWRGYGYT
TRBJ2-3,TRBV5-1,-,15,ASSLRVAGGVTDTQY
TRBJ2-1,TRBV5-1,-,13,ASSLVGTTDNEQF
TRBJ1-2,TRBV6-5,-,11,ASSLDPNYGYT
TRBJ2-3,TRBV27,-,14,ASSPGGGGYTDTQY
TRBJ1-2,TRBV3-1/TRBV3-2,-,10,ASSLRGYGYT
TRBJ1-6,TRBV5-1,-,11,ASSVTGNSPLH
TRBJ2-6,TRBV9,-,14,ASSATQGSGANVLT
TRBJ1-4,TRBV21-1,-,18,ASSKRKSGRGRTANEKLF
TRBJ1-1,TRBV6-2/TRBV6-3,-,13,ASSYFRGQHTEAF
TRBJ1-2,TRBV12-3/TRBV12-4,-,11,ASSFWAGDGYT
TRBJ1-4,TRBV2,-,13,ASSEAVRGGIVLF
TRBJ2-5,TRBV5-1,-,11,ASSLTVQETQY
TRBJ2-2,TRBV3-1/TRBV3-2,-,14,ASSLHPDPRTGELF
TRBJ1-1,TRBV5-8,-,13,ASSFSGQGFTEAF
TRBJ2-3,TRBV5-1,-,12,ASSFPGRTDTQY
TRBJ2-3,TRBV3-1/TRBV3-2,-,10,ASSSRAYTQY
TRBJ2-1,TRBV24-1,once,14,ATSDSGTSGVNEQF
TRBJ1-6,TRBV4-3,once,14,ASSQEDRLFNSPLH
TRBJ1-2,TRBV5-1,-,13,ASTSSIAQGLGYT
TRBJ1-6,TRBV10-3,-,11,AIGTEDNSPLH
TRBJ1-2,TRBV5-8,-,13,ASSLVGGQSYGYT
TRBJ2-7,TRBV6-1,-,13,ASSEDGGGGYEQY
TRBJ1-3,TRBV4-3,-,15,ASSQDLGTVSGNTIY
TRBJ2-3,TRBV6-6,-,14,ASTRETGGITDTQY
TRBJ1-5,TRBV2,-,11,ASSDESGQPQH
TRBJ2-1,TRBV7-8,-,12,ASSLTSGVDEQF
TRBJ2-7,TRBV7-2,-,12,ASSLGRGNYEQY
TRBJ2-3,TRBV19,-,15,ASGVSVRGRSADTQY
TRBJ1-1,TRBV7-3,-,12,ASRGTGFGTEAF
TRBJ2-5,TRBV11-3,-,14,ASSQRGGRWEETQY
TRBJ1-1,TRBV2,-,12,ASSVNDRDTEAF
TRBJ2-3,TRBV3-1/TRBV3-2,once,11,ASSQGARDTQY
TRBJ2-5,TRBV28,-,9,ASSSSRVEY
TRBJ2-1,TRBV19,-,12,ASSIQGAGNEQF
TRBJ1-2,TRBV5-4,-,12,ASSIGDSRDGYT
TRBJ1-6,TRBV28,-,13,ACSLSSSYNSPLH
TRBJ2-3,TRBV6-2/TRBV6-3,-,15,ASSYDSAHPSTDTQY
TRBJ2-5,TRBV5-4,-,11,ASSLGPQETQY
TRBJ1-2,TRBV15,once,13,ATSGGTVIDYGYT
TRBJ1-5,TRBV21-1,-,16,ASITDGARIRSNQPQH
TRBJ2-3,TRBV5-4,-,13,ASSLISTSTDTQY
TRBJ1-1,TRBV3-1/TRBV3-2,-,12,ASSQYLMNTEAF
TRBJ2-3,TRBV5-1,-,12,ASSLRISGDTQY
TRBJ1-4,TRBV5-4,-,12,ASSRTGTNEKLF
TRBJ1-2,TRBV6-5,-,11,ASSTWTSEGYT
TRBJ2-3,TRBV4-3,-,12,ASSAGGHTDTQY